What follows are 6 T cell receptor beta chains derived from one specimen sequenced in a study of CD4 and CD8 cells across lung adenocarcinoma regions. TCRdb itself ran the PCR reads through MiXCR, one entry per CDR3 protein. The profile covers roughly 20,000 distinct CDR3 sequences, with approximately 49% appearing a single time and approximately 24% taken by the ten largest. Sequencing was performed on CD8+ T cells from the center of a lung tumor. The receptor source for this set is a female donor with lung adenocarcinoma. The CD4 and CD8 labels of this study may be unreliable.

The chain couples TRBV6-5 to TRBJ2-3, with 7 bases matching TRBD2. CDR1 is MNHEY, CDR2 SVGAGI, per germline. Trimming at V came to 0 bases and at J to 2 bases, leaving 2 bases not matched to a gene. This CDR3 spans 15 amino acids. CDR3 in DNA: TGTGCCAGCAGTTACTCTAGGGACTACACAGATACGCAGTATTTT. Translation: CASSYSRDYTDTQYF.

The chain uses TRBV4-1 and TRBJ1-1, with D possibly being TRBD1 (6 bases). This CDR3 spans 18 amino acids. The germline V gene encodes CDR1 MGHRA and CDR2 YSYEKL. Trimming removed 6 bases at V and 1 base at J, with 24 bases between. The CDR3, as DNA: TGCGCCAGCAGACTCCGTGAAATACAGGGAATTTCGAACACTGAAGCTTTCTTT. This encodes CASRLREIQGISNTEAFF.

About this clonotype itself: One end of the junction fails to match germline, which may point to a read error. The V and J genes are TRBV10-1 and TRBJ2-3; D may be TRBD2 (6 bases). The CDR3 extends over 16 amino acids. In germline, CDR1 is WNHNN, CDR2 SYGVQD (reference sequence). The CDR3 sequence is CASGGTERRDPDTQYF. In DNA form, the CDR3 reads TGCGCCAGCGGGGGGACCGAGCGGCGTGACCCAGATACGCAGTACTTT.

As to this clonotype: One end of the junction varies from germline; a read error may be responsible. V usage is TRBV6-1 and J usage is TRBJ2-4; D may be TRBD2 (6 bases). Germline CDR1 reads MNHNS; CDR2 reads SASEGT. The CDR3 covers 15 residues. Written as DNA, the CDR3 is TGTGCCAGCAGTGAGGGACCGGGAGCCACAGACACTCAGTACTTT. Amino acid sequence: CASSEGPGATDTQYF.

The rearrangement joins TRBV6-1 to TRBJ1-1; a possible D gene is TRBD1 (5 bases). V dropped 5 bases and J dropped 8 bases, with 33 bases sitting between them. Germline V gene lookup returns CDR1 MNHNS and CDR2 SASEGT. CDR3 length equals 19 residues. This CDR3 is CASSPARDFRLLGLEEAFF. The CDR3 DNA sequence: TGTGCCAGCAGTCCCGCGCGGGACTTTCGGCTATTGGGGCTGGAAGAAGCTTTCTTT.

As concerns this clonotype: The junction differs from germline at one of its ends, possibly a read error. The chain joins TRBV27 to TRBJ2-3, with a possible D match to TRBD2 (7 bases). From germline, CDR1 is MNHEY and CDR2 SMNVEV (reference sequence). The CDR3 loop spans 15 amino acids. The CDR3 DNA follows: TGTGGCGGGGGAAAGGGGGGCGGGAGCCAAGATACGCAGTATTTC. Encoded protein: CGGGKGGGSQDTQYF.